These 26 T cell receptor beta chains originate from one sample sequenced in a study of T cell responses to AZD1222 COVID-19 vaccine. TCRdb's copy holds only in-frame clones and misses some; the assay was immunoSEQ multiplex PCR. Among about 120,000 clones listed, about 91% were seen once. The sample here was peripheral blood, taken 28 days after the second AZD1222 dose. Receptors originate from an adult who received the AZD1222 COVID-19 vaccine.

The chain links TRBV7-9 to TRBJ1-5; a weak D match, TRBD1 (5 bases). Germline V CDR1 and CDR2: SEHNR, FQNEAQ (reference sequence). The CDR3 is 15 amino acids. V lost 3 bases, J lost 2 bases, and 11 bases lay in between. In DNA form, the CDR3 reads TGTGCCAGCAGCTTGGGGGACCGGGGCAATCAGCCCCAGCATTTT. It specifies CASSLGDRGNQPQHF.

This chain connects TRBV9 to TRBJ2-3; 12 nucleotides align to TRBD2. Germline CDR1 is SGDLS and CDR2 is YYNGEE. This CDR3 region has 17 residues. The ends lost 6 bases at V and 6 bases at J; junction bases unmatched: 14. The CDR3 is CASNNPGLAGFLDTQYF. The DNA for the CDR3 is TGTGCCAGCAACAACCCTGGACTAGCGGGATTCTTGGATACGCAGTATTTT.

The chain couples TRBV23-1 to TRBJ2-5, with a weak D call TRBD2 (5 bases). TRBV23-1 is marked as an open reading frame, function uncertain. This CDR3 is 15 amino acids long. The V gene lost 7 bases and the J gene lost 1 base, with 16 bases spanning the gap. CDR3 sequence (DNA): TGCGCCAGCAATAGGAGCGGACGCTTCCAAGAGACCCAGTACTTC. This codes for CASNRSGRFQETQYF.

The chain couples TRBV9 to TRBJ2-7, with a weak D call TRBD1 (6 bases). The CDR3 runs to 14 residues. Per the germline V gene, CDR1 is SGDLS and CDR2 is YYNGEE. Deletions cut 4 bases from V and 4 bases from J, with 15 bases between. CDR3: CASSKNRETYEQYF. CDR3 coding DNA: TGTGCCAGCAGCAAAAACAGGGAAACATACGAGCAGTACTTC. The full variable domain, with the rest looked up from reference TRBV9 and TRBJ2-7, is DSGVTQTPKHLITATGQRVTLRCSPRSGDLSVYWYQQSLDQGLQFLIQYYNGEERAKGNILERFSAQQFPDLHSELNLSSLELGDSALYFCASSKNRETYEQYFGPGTRLTVT.

This clone appeared a few times. This chain links TRBV3-1 (or the pseudogene TRBV3-2) with TRBJ1-2; no clear D gene. The CDR3 is made up of 11 amino acids. The germline gives CDR1 LGHDT, CDR2 YNNKEL (reference sequence). V was shortened by 0 bases and J by 7 bases, with 3 bases between the two germline ends. The CDR3, as DNA: TGTGCCAGCAGCCAAGATTTTGGCTACACCTTC. Translation: CASSQDFGYTF.

The chain employs TRBV7-2 and TRBJ2-5; no definite D call. Trimming left V 2 bases short and J 5 bases short, with 12 bases between. CDR1 SGHTA and CDR2 FQGNSA come from the germline V gene. This CDR3 region has 14 residues. The CDR3: CASSLWAVDETQYF. The DNA of the CDR3 is TGTGCCAGCAGCTTATGGGCAGTGGACGAGACCCAGTACTTC.

This clone occurred once. The J gene is TRBJ1-5, the V gene TRBV6-6, with D uncertain. V was trimmed by 6 bases and J by 4 bases, leaving 7 bases between them. CDR3 length equals 12 residues. Germline CDR1 MNHNY, CDR2 SVGAGI (reference sequence). DNA for the CDR3: TGTGCCAGCAGCCCCAGGAATCAGCCCCAGCATTTT. Translated, it gives CASSPRNQPQHF.

The V and J genes are TRBV4-2 and TRBJ2-3; TRBD2 might be the D (5 bases). This CDR3 has 16 amino acids. V lost 0 bases, J lost 1 base, and 11 bases lay in between. Looked up from germline, CDR1 is LGHNA and CDR2 is YNFKEQ. Here the CDR3 reads CASSQDLERRTDTQYF. As DNA, the CDR3 is TGTGCCAGCAGCCAAGATCTGGAGCGGCGCACAGATACGCAGTATTTT.

This clone was counted a few times. The rearrangement uses TRBV18 and TRBJ1-3; no clear D. The V gene's germline CDR1 is KGHSH and CDR2 LQKENI. The CDR3 is 14 residues long. The V end lost 6 bases, the J end lost 0 bases, and 9 bases lay between the germline ends. The CDR3 reads CASSPDGSGNTIYF. In DNA form, the CDR3 reads TGTGCCAGCTCCCCGGACGGCTCTGGAAACACCATATATTTT. The full variable domain, rest sourced from reference TRBV18 and TRBJ1-3, is NAGVMQNPRHLVRRRGQEARLRCSPMKGHSHVYWYRQLPEEGLKFMVYLQKENIIDESGMPKERFSAEFPKEGPSILRIQQVVRGDSAAYFCASSPDGSGNTIYFGEGSWLTVV.

The chain has TRBV19 and TRBJ1-6; D gene ambiguous. Trimming left V 9 bases short and J 7 bases short, with 25 bases between. Germline V gene sequence: CDR1 LNHDA, CDR2 SQIVND (reference sequence). The CDR3 extends over 17 amino acids. The CDR3 loop is CASAARAASGYNSPLHF. As DNA, the CDR3 is TGTGCCAGCGCCGCTCGTGCAGCCTCAGGTTACAATTCACCCCTCCACTTT. Based on the CDR3 plus reference TRBV19 and TRBJ1-6, the full variable domain is DGGITQSPKYLFRKEGQNVTLSCEQNLNHDAMYWYRQDPGQGLRLIYYSQIVNDFQKGDIAEGYSVSREKKESFPLTVTSAQKNPTAFYLCASAARAASGYNSPLHFGNGTRLTVT.

The chain links TRBV9 to TRBJ1-4; D unclear. Germline CDR1 and CDR2: SGDLS and YYNGEE. V lost 4 bases and J lost 7, with 8 bases in between. CDR3 length: 12 amino acids. The CDR3 DNA sequence: TGTGCCAGCAGCCCCCGCGGTGAAAAACTGTTTTTT. Translated: CASSPRGEKLFF.

V gene TRBV5-6 combines with J gene TRBJ1-3; D ambiguous. CDR1 and CDR2 from the germline V gene are SGHDT and YYEEEE. V shed 4 bases and J shed 0 bases, with 8 bases lying between them. This CDR3 spans 14 amino acids. The CDR3 protein is CASSPQISGNTIYF. The DNA for the CDR3 is TGTGCCAGCAGCCCCCAGATCTCTGGAAACACCATATATTTT.

The chain combines TRBV7-2 with TRBJ1-6; no reliable D call. V lost 2 bases to trimming and J lost 7 bases, with 6 bases between them. Germline CDR1 SGHTA, CDR2 FQGNSA. The CDR3 is 13 residues long. CDR3 protein: CASSLIANSPLHF. The CDR3 nucleotides are TGTGCCAGCAGCTTAATTGCGAATTCACCCCTCCACTTT.

The genes are TRBV4-1 and TRBJ2-3; D is unclear. This CDR3 has 16 amino acids. The V gene lost 1 base and the J gene lost 5 bases, with 16 bases spanning the gap. Germline V CDR1 and CDR2: MGHRA, YSYEKL. The CDR3 coding sequence is TGCGCCAGCAGCCAAGGGGTCTTGGGGTATGGAGATACGCAGTATTTT. Protein: CASSQGVLGYGDTQYF.

J is TRBJ2-7 and V is TRBV11-2; D possibly matches TRBD1 or TRBD2 (5 bases each). This CDR3 comprises 16 residues. The V gene's germline CDR1 is SGHAT and CDR2 FQNNGV. V was clipped by 3 bases and J by 6 bases, with 21 bases between them. CDR3 region: CASSLRYGERGFEQYF. As DNA, the CDR3 is TGTGCCAGCAGCTTGCGGTATGGGGAGAGGGGATTCGAGCAGTACTTC.

The chain joins TRBV27 to TRBJ1-5; TRBD1 matches at 8 bases. Losses at the gene ends were 6 bases for V and 4 bases for J; bases not matched to a gene: 11. Germline V lookup: CDR1 MNHEY, CDR2 SMNVEV (reference sequence). The CDR3 consists of 16 residues. In nucleotides, the CDR3 is TGTGCCAGCAGGACAACAGGGGGACCTTCTAATCAGCCCCAGCATTTT. As protein: CASRTTGGPSNQPQHF.

The J gene is TRBJ2-5, the V gene TRBV18, with 7 nucleotides matching TRBD1. V was pared by 1 base and J by 3 bases, with 11 bases of the junction left unmatched. CDR1 and CDR2 (germline): KGHSH, LQKENI. This CDR3 comprises 17 residues. The CDR3 region has the DNA TGTGCCAGCTCACCACGAGATACAGGGGAGACCGAAGAGACCCAGTACTTC. It codes for CASSPRDTGETEETQYF.

This rearrangement joins TRBV30 to TRBJ1-6; weak D call: TRBD1 (6 bases). Germline-derived CDR1 and CDR2 are GTSNPN and SVGIG (reference sequence). V was pared by 4 bases and J by 5 bases, with 12 bases between. The CDR3 consists of 14 residues. The DNA for the CDR3 is TGTGCCTGGAATTCCGGGGGCCATAATTCACCCCTCCACTTT. Translation: CAWNSGGHNSPLHF.

This chain connects TRBV21-1 to TRBJ2-1; the table's D call TRBD2 went unverified against the DNA. TRBV21-1 is a pseudogene locus. The CDR3 covers 17 residues. The CDR3 sequence is CASTLPQEWTSGNEQFF. The CDR3 nucleotides are TGTGCCAGCACCCTACCCCAGGAATGGACTAGCGGCAATGAGCAGTTCTTC.

The rearrangement uses TRBV27 and TRBJ2-1, with a possible D match to TRBD2 (5 bases). CDR1 and CDR2 (germline): MNHEY, SMNVEV (reference sequence). Trimming removed 4 bases from V and 4 bases from J, with 14 bases in between. This CDR3 is 15 amino acids long. As DNA, the CDR3 is TGTGCCAGCAGTTCGAACGGGGAGTTATACAATGAGCAGTTCTTC. This translates into CASSSNGELYNEQFF.

V gene TRBV6-5 combines with J gene TRBJ2-1; D possibly matches TRBD1 or TRBD2 (5 bases each). From germline, CDR1 is MNHEY and CDR2 SVGAGI. Trimming removed 7 bases at V and 5 bases at J, with 12 bases between. The CDR3 totals 13 residues. The CDR3 DNA follows: TGTGCCAGCACCGGGACCGCCAACAATGAGCAGTTCTTC. It encodes CASTGTANNEQFF.

The rearrangement links TRBV7-9 to TRBJ1-1, with D tentatively TRBD1 (6 bases). Germline CDR1 and CDR2: SEHNR and FQNEAQ (reference sequence). Trimming stripped 4 bases from V and 3 bases from J, with 15 bases between. This CDR3 spans 15 amino acids. CDR3 DNA sequence: TGTGCCAGCAGCTCCTACAGGGACGGCCACACTGAAGCTTTCTTT. This sequence encodes CASSSYRDGHTEAFF.

V gene TRBV30 combines with J gene TRBJ1-5, with 10 bases lining up with TRBD1. There are 15 residues in the CDR3. The germline CDR1 and CDR2 sequences are GTSNPN and SVGIG (reference sequence). V shed 4 bases and J 5 bases; nucleotides not matched to a gene: 8. CDR3 loop: CAWKISGTGDQPQHF. Here the CDR3 DNA reads TGTGCCTGGAAAATCTCGGGGACAGGGGATCAGCCCCAGCATTTT. Full variable domain (missing parts from reference TRBV30 and TRBJ1-5): SQTIHQWPATLVQPVGSPLSLECTVEGTSNPNLYWYRQAAGRGLQLLFYSVGIGQISSEVPQNLSASRPQDRQFILSSKKLLLSDSGFYLCAWKISGTGDQPQHFGDGTRLSIL.

The V gene is TRBV5-1, the J gene TRBJ2-7; 9 positions agree with TRBD1. CDR3 size: 15 residues. V was pared by 3 bases and J by 4 bases, with 8 bases of the junction left unmatched. In germline, CDR1 is SGHRS, CDR2 YFSETQ. The CDR3: CASSSPQGALYEQYF. The CDR3 bases are TGCGCCAGCAGCTCACCACAGGGGGCTTTGTACGAGCAGTACTTC. The full variable domain, with the rest looked up from reference TRBV5-1 and TRBJ2-7, is KAGVTQTPRYLIKTRGQQVTLSCSPISGHRSVSWYQQTPGQGLQFLFEYFSETQRNKGNFPGRFSGRQFSNSRSEMNVSTLELGDSALYLCASSSPQGALYEQYFGPGTRLTVT.

The CDR3 region has the DNA TGTGCCAGCAGCTCCCCGGGACAGGGGGCAATGCGTGAGCAGTTCTTC. It yields the protein CASSSPGQGAMREQFF. The chain joins TRBV5-6 to TRBJ2-1; 12 bases agree with TRBD1. Germline lookup yields CDR1 SGHDT and CDR2 YYEEEE. The CDR3 covers 16 residues. V dropped 3 bases and J dropped 9; count of bases not matched to a gene: 10.

The genes are TRBV6-4 and TRBJ1-6, with D perhaps matching TRBD1 (6 bases). The CDR3 extends over 18 amino acids. The V end lost 0 bases, the J end lost 9 bases, and 21 bases lay between the germline ends. Germline V gives CDR1 MRHNA, CDR2 SNTAGT. CDR3 in DNA: TGTGCCAGCAGTGACTCACAGGACAGAACGGTAGGTGGTTCACCCCTCCACTTT. This sequence encodes CASSDSQDRTVGGSPLHF.